Presented here are 15 T cell receptor beta chains from one specimen sequenced in a study of molecular identifiers for immune sequencing clone quantification. TCRdb recomputed calls from the PCR reads with MiXCR, one row per CDR3 protein. Among about 86,000 distinct CDR3 sequences, around a quarter were seen once, and the ten largest hold about 0.73%. The source material was naive CD8+ T cells from blood, with Jurkat cell RNA spiked in. Subset reported: FACS-sorted CD8+CD4-CCR7+CD45RA+ naive T cells. These receptors originate from a human donor in good health. Some libraries in this study had Jurkat cell RNA spiked in.

As for this clonotype: A read error is possible here, since a much larger clone lies one base away. The chain has TRBV12-3 or TRBV12-4 and TRBJ2-2; D is possibly TRBD2 (5 bases). The CDR3 is 14 residues long. The CDR3 region has the DNA TGTGCCAGCAGTCCCCCCGGAGCCACCGGGGAGCTGCTTTTT. This translates into CASSPPGATGELLF.

This clonotype was seen ten or more times. The J gene is TRBJ2-5, the V gene TRBV7-2; D is unclear. This CDR3 comprises 14 residues. Trimming took off 5 bases at V and 0 bases at J, with 10 bases between the two ends. Germline V lookup: CDR1 SGHTA, CDR2 FQGNSA. The CDR3 sequence: CASSLTSHQETQYF. The CDR3 DNA sequence: TGTGCCAGCAGCCTTACCTCGCACCAAGAGACCCAGTACTTC.

This clonotype was counted at least ten times. The gene calls are TRBV5-1 and TRBJ2-5; D is unclear. The CDR3 spans 13 residues. Germline loops: CDR1 SGHRS, CDR2 YFSETQ. V lost 7 bases and J lost 5, with 15 bases in between. CDR3 in DNA: TGCGCCAGCGGACCCCTTAATAAGGAGACCCAGTACTTC. Translated, it gives CASGPLNKETQYF.

This clonotype was counted at least ten times. The rearrangement links TRBV4-3 to TRBJ2-7; D call uncertain. Germline CDR1 is LGHNA and CDR2 is YSLEER. Trimming took off 4 bases at V and 7 bases at J, with 14 bases between the two ends. This CDR3 has 13 residues. CDR3: CASSPESVGEQYF. For the CDR3, the DNA is TGCGCCAGCAGCCCAGAATCGGTCGGTGAGCAGTACTTC.

The gene calls are TRBV13 and TRBJ1-1; 7 positions agree with TRBD1. V was clipped by 2 bases and J by 3 bases; unmatched bases: 9. This CDR3 comprises 16 residues. CDR1 and CDR2 from the germline V gene are PRHDT and FYEKMQ (reference sequence). The CDR3 sequence is CASSLSPGGLDTEAFF. The CDR3 bases are TGTGCCAGCAGCTTATCACCAGGGGGTCTCGACACTGAAGCTTTCTTT. The full variable domain, with the rest looked up from reference TRBV13 and TRBJ1-1, is AAGVIQSPRHLIKEKRETATLKCYPIPRHDTVYWYQQGPGQDPQFLISFYEKMQSDKGSIPDRFSAQQFSDYHSELNMSSLELGDSALYFCASSLSPGGLDTEAFFGQGTRLTVV.

The chain links TRBV7-2 to TRBJ2-2; a weak D match, TRBD2 (5 bases). The CDR3 covers 16 residues. The V end was cut by 2 bases, the J end by 4 bases, with 14 bases between. The germline CDR1 and CDR2 sequences are SGHTA and FQGNSA. The chain's CDR3 is CASSLKMEATTGELFF. In DNA, the CDR3 is TGTGCCAGCAGCTTAAAAATGGAGGCTACCACCGGGGAGCTGTTTTTT.

This clonotype was seen a few times. This sequence joins TRBV30 and TRBJ1-1; no clear D. The CDR3 extends over 11 amino acids. The germline CDR1 and CDR2 sequences are GTSNPN and SVGIG (reference sequence). V lost 2 bases to trimming and J lost 10 bases, with 11 bases between them. Here the CDR3 reads CAWSTLGGAFF. The CDR3 DNA follows: TGTGCCTGGAGTACCCTAGGAGGAGCTTTCTTT.

This clonotype was seen many times. The CDR3 nucleotides read TGTGCCAGCAGCTACGGGACAGGTCCTCAGCCCCAGCATTTT. Its translation is CASSYGTGPQPQHF. V and J are TRBV5-5 and TRBJ1-5, with TRBD1 identical over 8 bases. The CDR3 spans 14 residues. Trimming removed 3 bases from V and 6 bases from J; junction bases left unmatched: 5. Germline values: CDR1 SGHKS, CDR2 YYEKEE (reference sequence). Based on the CDR3 plus reference TRBV5-5 and TRBJ1-5, the full variable domain is DAGVTQSPTHLIKTRGQQVTLRCSPISGHKSVSWYQQVLGQGPQFIFQYYEKEERGRGNFPDRFSARQFPNYSSELNVNALLLGDSALYLCASSYGTGPQPQHFGDGTRLSIL.

A remark on this clonotype: A read error is possible here, since a much larger clone lies one base away. The gene calls are TRBV19 and TRBJ1-1; maybe TRBD1 (5 bases). CDR1 is LNHDA and CDR2 is SQIVND in the germline V gene (reference sequence). This CDR3 region has 16 residues. Trimming took off 7 bases at V and 0 bases at J, with 18 bases between the two ends. Here the CDR3 DNA reads TGTGCCAGTAATTCGGGGGGGTGGTCCTTGAACACTGAAGCTTTCTTT. It translates to CASNSGGWSLNTEAFF.

This clonotype was detected ten times or more. The V call is TRBV6-5, the J call TRBJ2-5; 13 nucleotides agree with TRBD2. V shed 4 bases, J shed 0 bases, and the junction held 5 bases outside the gene matches. Germline V gives CDR1 MNHEY, CDR2 SVGAGI. The CDR3 runs to 17 residues. The CDR3 reads CASSSGTSGTYQETQYF. CDR3 coding DNA: TGTGCCAGCAGTTCAGGGACTAGCGGGACTTACCAAGAGACCCAGTACTTC.

This clonotype was seen a few times. This chain connects TRBV4-3 to TRBJ2-7, with a tentative D call TRBD1 (6 bases). This CDR3 spans 14 amino acids. Germline V gene sequence: CDR1 LGHNA, CDR2 YSLEER. The ends were cut back, 4 bases at V and 0 bases at J, with 10 bases in the middle. CDR3 sequence: CASSPSTGSYEQYF. In DNA form, the CDR3 reads TGCGCCAGCAGCCCCTCGACAGGCTCCTACGAGCAGTACTTC.

On this clonotype itself: A much larger clone lies one base from this, so it may be a read error. The J gene is TRBJ1-5, the V gene TRBV6-2 or TRBV6-3; no definite D call. Germline-derived CDR1 and CDR2 are MNHEY and SVGEGT. This CDR3 region has 13 residues. The CDR3 DNA is TGTGCCAGCAGTTACGGCGGCTCTCAGCCCGAGCATTTT. Its translation is CASSYGGSQPEHF.

The chain joins TRBV12-3 or TRBV12-4 to TRBJ2-2; D may be TRBD2 (6 bases). The CDR3 runs to 15 residues. The V end was cut by 0 bases, the J end by 8 bases, with 13 bases between. CDR3 in DNA: TGTGCCAGCAGTTTAGCGACTAGTCCCGGGGGGGAGCTGTTTTTT. Translation: CASSLATSPGGELFF.

There are a few counts of this clonotype. The chain couples TRBV10-2 to TRBJ1-6, with TRBD1 as a possible D gene (6 bases). The germline V and J ends were trimmed by 2 bases and 5 bases, with 16 bases remaining between them. Germline V lookup: CDR1 WSHSY, CDR2 SAAADI. This CDR3 contains 17 residues. CDR3 protein: CASSEGTTNKNNSPLHF. DNA of the CDR3: TGCGCCAGCAGTGAGGGGACAACTAATAAAAATAATTCACCCCTCCACTTT.

Concerning this clonotype: Possible read error: a much larger clone is one base away. The rearrangement uses TRBV13 and TRBJ2-7; 9 positions match TRBD2. Per germline, CDR1 PRHDT and CDR2 FYEKMQ (reference sequence). This CDR3 region has 15 residues. The CDR3 here is CASSPARGRAYVQYF. The CDR3, as DNA: TGTGCCAGCAGCCCGGCCCGCGGGAGGGCCTACGTGCAGTACTTC.